The source of this T cell receptor beta chain is a study of blood T cell repertoires in COVID-19. Study information: The United States, Italy and Spain supplied acute and convalescent COVID-19 samples. PBMCs, B-cell-depleted T cells, or T cells provided the cDNA or gDNA that made up the material.

Trimming at V came to 4 bases and at J to 8 bases, leaving 10 bases not matched to a gene. Looked up from germline, CDR1 is SGHRS and CDR2 is YFSETQ. The CDR3 contains 14 residues. Data came from immunoSEQ multiplex PCR; TCRdb stores just in-frame clones and leaves some out. The table has fewer than 80,000 clones, roughly 92% seen once. This rearrangement joins TRBV5-1 to TRBJ1-2; TRBD1 matches at 8 bases. The sequence was collected from a human donor in a cohort sampled during active COVID-19. Sequencing was carried out using peripheral blood. DNA for the CDR3: TGCGCCAGCAGCGAGCCGGGACAGGTGGGAGGCTACACCTTC. It translates to CASSEPGQVGGYTF.